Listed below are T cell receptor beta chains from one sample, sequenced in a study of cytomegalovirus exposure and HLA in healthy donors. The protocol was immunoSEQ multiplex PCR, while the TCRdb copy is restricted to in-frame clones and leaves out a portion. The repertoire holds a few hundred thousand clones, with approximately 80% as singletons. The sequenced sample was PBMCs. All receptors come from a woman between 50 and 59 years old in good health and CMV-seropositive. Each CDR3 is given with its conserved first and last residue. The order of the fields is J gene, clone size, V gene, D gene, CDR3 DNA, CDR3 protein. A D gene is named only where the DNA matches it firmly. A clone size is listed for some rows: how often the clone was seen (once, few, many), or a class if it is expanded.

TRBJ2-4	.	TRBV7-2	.	TGTGCCAGCAGCTTAGAAAGGACAGCCTACTTC	CASSLERTAYF
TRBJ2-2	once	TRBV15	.	TGTGCCACCTACGGGGGGCTTAGCGGGGAGCTGTTTTTT	CATYGGLSGELFF
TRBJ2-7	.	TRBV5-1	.	TGCGCCAGCAGCAACGGGACACTCAACGGGGAGCAGTACTTC	CASSNGTLNGEQYF
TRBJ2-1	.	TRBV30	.	TGTGCCTGGGGTGGACAGCTTAACAATGAGCAGTTCTTC	CAWGGQLNNEQFF
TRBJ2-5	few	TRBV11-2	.	TGCGCCAGCAGCCAAGCCTTATCGGGGGGCGGCAGGGGAGAGACCCAGTACTTC	CASSQALSGGGRGETQYF
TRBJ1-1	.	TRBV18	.	TGTGCCAGCTCACCAGGTGCAGGGAGGGTGTACACTGAAGCTTTCTTT	CASSPGAGRVYTEAFF
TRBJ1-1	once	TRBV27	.	TGTGCCAGCAGTTTTACAGTGAACACTGAAGCTTTCTTT	CASSFTVNTEAFF
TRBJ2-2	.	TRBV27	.	TGTGCCAGCAGTTTAAGCCGAACCGGGGAGCTGTTTTTT	CASSLSRTGELFF
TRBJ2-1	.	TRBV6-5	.	TGCGCCAGCAACACTCGGTCGGGGGATGAGCAGTTCTTC	CASNTRSGDEQFF
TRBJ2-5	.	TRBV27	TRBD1	TGTGCCAGCAGCGCCCAGAACAGGGGTCTACAAGAGACCCAGTACTTC	CASSAQNRGLQETQYF
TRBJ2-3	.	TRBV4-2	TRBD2	TGTGCCAGCGCCCGAGGACTAGATAACACAGATACGCAGTATTTT	CASARGLDNTDTQYF
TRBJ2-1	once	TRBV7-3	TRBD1	TGTGCCAGCAGCCAACCCGGGACCAGGGGGTACAATGAGCAGTTCTTC	CASSQPGTRGYNEQFF
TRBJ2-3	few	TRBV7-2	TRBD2	TGTGCCAGCAGCTTAGGCCTAGCGGCAGATACGCAGTATTTT	CASSLGLAADTQYF